The rows below give T cell receptor beta chains drawn from one sample of a study of blood T cells in healthy people across ages. In TCRdb, the 5' RACE reads were re-called with MiXCR into one record per CDR3 protein. The table lists about 670,000 distinct CDR3 sequences, roughly half of them singletons. The specimen was blood. The receptor source for this set is a woman at least 80 years old in good health. Both conserved end residues are part of each CDR3. D genes are given only for firm matches. Size is omitted from some rows. Given values are once, few, many or a class for expanded clones.

V	size	J	D	DNA	CDR3
TRBV9	-	TRBJ1-6	-	TGTGCCAGCAGCGAGTACGGAAGCTCCTATAATTCACCCCTCCACTTT	CASSEYGSSYNSPLHF
TRBV6-1	-	TRBJ2-1	-	TGTGCCAGCACCGCGGGTAGCTCCTACAATGAGCAGTTCTTC	CASTAGSSYNEQFF
TRBV7-6	many	TRBJ2-1	TRBD2	TGTGCCAGCAGCTTTACTAGCGGCGGGACTGGCGAGCAGTTCTTC	CASSFTSGGTGEQFF
TRBV12-3/TRBV12-4	-	TRBJ2-4	TRBD2	TGTGCCAGCAGTTCGGGAGGGGTGCAGTACTTC	CASSSGGVQYF
TRBV10-3	many	TRBJ2-7	-	TGTGCCATCAGTGGGACAGTCTCCTACGAGCAGTACTTC	CAISGTVSYEQYF
TRBV20-1	-	TRBJ2-7	-	TGCAGTGCCGTGCATTCTTACGAGCAGTACTTC	CSAVHSYEQYF
TRBV6-5	-	TRBJ1-2	-	TGTGCCAGCAGTTACCGGGACAACGTCTATGGCTACACCTTC	CASSYRDNVYGYTF
TRBV3-1	-	TRBJ2-4	-	TGTGCCAGCAGCCAAGAAGGGACTTACCCGCTCGAGCGGTACTTC	CASSQEGTYPLERYF
TRBV5-4	few	TRBJ2-3	-	TGTGCCAGCAGCTTGGAATCAAGGGGTACAGATACGCAGTATTTT	CASSLESRGTDTQYF
TRBV13	-	TRBJ1-3	-	TGTGCCAGCAGCCTATCCGGGGGATTCTCTGGAAACACCATATATTTT	CASSLSGGFSGNTIYF